The rows below give T cell receptor beta chains drawn from one sample of a study of blood T cell repertoires in COVID-19. Method: immunoSEQ multiplex PCR; TCRdb's copy keeps in-frame clones and lacks some. Counted here are tens of thousands of clones, approximately 84% occurring once; the ten biggest clones make up roughly a tenth. The sample taken for sequencing was peripheral blood. The receptor source for this set is a man in his 70s with active or convalescent COVID-19. CDR3s include the opening cysteine and the closing phenylalanine or tryptophan. The order of the fields is CDR3 length, V gene, clone size, D gene, J gene, CDR3 DNA, CDR3 protein. A D gene is named only where the DNA matches it firmly. Expanded clones are given a class, and other clones once, few, many or no size at all.

>16|TRBV7-9|NA|NA|TRBJ1-2
TGTGCCAGCAGCTTAGTACATCGACAGCAGAACTATGGCTACACCTTC
CASSLVHRQQNYGYTF
>13|TRBV6-6|NA|TRBD1|TRBJ2-1
TGTGCCAGCAGTCCTACAGGGGTGATAGGGCAGTTCTTC
CASSPTGVIGQFF
>17|TRBV2|NA|TRBD1|TRBJ2-7
TGTGCCAGCAGTGAAGGGGGATGGGGGACAGGGCCTTACGAGCAGTACTTC
CASSEGGWGTGPYEQYF
>15|TRBV7-3|once|TRBD2|TRBJ2-1
TGTGCCAGCAGCTTCCTAGCGGGAGTTTACAATGAGCAGTTCTTC
CASSFLAGVYNEQFF
>14|TRBV29-1|NA|TRBD1|TRBJ1-1
TGCAGCGTTGAATGGGACAGGGAAATGACTGAAGCTTTCTTT
CSVEWDREMTEAFF
>17|TRBV9|NA|NA|TRBJ1-1
TGTGCCAGCAGCGTAGGAGGAGCGGGGCCAGTGAACACTGAAGCTTTCTTT
CASSVGGAGPVNTEAFF
>15|TRBV6-5|NA|TRBD1|TRBJ2-2
TGTGCCAGCATCCCGGGACAGACGAACACCGGGGAGCTGTTTTTT
CASIPGQTNTGELFF
>15|TRBV28|NA|NA|TRBJ1-1
TGTGCCAGCAGTCCCGACAGTATCATGAACACTGAAGCTTTCTTT
CASSPDSIMNTEAFF
>14|TRBV28|NA|TRBD2|TRBJ2-1
TGTGCCAGCAGTTCCCTAGCGGGAGGCCCTGAGCAGTTCTTC
CASSSLAGGPEQFF
>14|TRBV19|NA|NA|TRBJ2-1
TGTGCCAGTACTTATAGCGGCATCTACAATGAGCAGTTCTTC
CASTYSGIYNEQFF
>12|TRBV30|NA|TRBD1|TRBJ2-7
TGTGCCTGGAGTGTGACAGGGCACGAGCAGTACTTC
CAWSVTGHEQYF
>13|TRBV11-1|NA|NA|TRBJ2-7
TGTGCCAGCAGCTTAGCGGAGAGCTACGAGCAGTACTTC
CASSLAESYEQYF
>13|TRBV30|NA|NA|TRBJ1-5
TGTGCCTGGGCGCAGGGGACCAATCAGCCCCAGCATTTT
CAWAQGTNQPQHF
>14|TRBV3-1/TRBV3-2|NA|TRBD1|TRBJ1-1
TGTGCCAGCAGCCAACCCGAGACAGGGTTGACAGCTTTCTTT
CASSQPETGLTAFF
>14|TRBV2|NA|NA|TRBJ1-1
TGTGCCAGCAGTGGACAGGTCGCGAACACTGAAGCTTTCTTT
CASSGQVANTEAFF
>12|TRBV7-2|NA|NA|TRBJ2-2
TGTGCCAGCAGCTCGTACACCGGGGAGCTGTTTTTT
CASSSYTGELFF
>15|TRBV7-8|NA|TRBD1|TRBJ2-7
TGTGCCAGCAGCCCCCGACAGGGTCCCTCCTACGAGCAGTACTTC
CASSPRQGPSYEQYF
>13|TRBV6-4|NA|NA|TRBJ1-1
TGTGCCAGCAGGGTGGACAGAGACACTGAAGCTTTCTTT
CASRVDRDTEAFF
>14|TRBV5-4|NA|TRBD1|TRBJ1-2
TGTGCCAGCAGCTTGCCCCAGGGGGCGGGAGGCTACACCTTC
CASSLPQGAGGYTF
>14|TRBV28|NA|TRBD1|TRBJ1-5
TGTGCCAGCAGAAATCCCGGGCTGGGACAGGGCGGGTATTTT
CASRNPGLGQGGYF
>11|TRBV30|NA|TRBD1|TRBJ1-2
TGTGCCATAGGGGGCAGTGGTGGCTACACCTTC
CAIGGSGGYTF
>11|TRBV28|NA|NA|TRBJ2-7
TGTGCCAGCAGGCAGGGGAACGAGCAGTACTTC
CASRQGNEQYF
>16|TRBV6-5|NA|NA|TRBJ2-6
NA
CASSSSDTSGANVLTF
>18|TRBV9|NA|TRBD2|TRBJ2-3
TGTGCCAGCAGCGCAAGGACTAGCGGGGTGGGTAGCACAGATACGCAGTATTTT
CASSARTSGVGSTDTQYF
>15|TRBV5-4|once|TRBD1|TRBJ2-2
TGTGCCAGCAGCTTACAGGGGGCGAACACCGGGGAGCTGTTTTTT
CASSLQGANTGELFF
>14|TRBV19|NA|NA|TRBJ1-5
TGTGCCAGTAGTATCGGGGTGGGTAATCAGCCCCAGCATTTT
CASSIGVGNQPQHF
>14|TRBV6-5|NA|TRBD1|TRBJ2-1
TGTGCCAGCAGCAACAGGGGGCTCTACAATGAGCAGTTCTTC
CASSNRGLYNEQFF
>14|TRBV6-5|NA|NA|TRBJ1-5
TGTGCCAGCAGAACCGGGGGGATGAGGCAGCCCCAGCATTTT
CASRTGGMRQPQHF
>15|TRBV7-6|NA|TRBD1|TRBJ2-7
TGTGCCAGCAGCTTAGGGACAGGGGATTCCTACGAGCAGTACTTC
CASSLGTGDSYEQYF
>15|TRBV6-5|NA|TRBD1|TRBJ1-5
TGTGCCAGCAGACGGACAGGGATTAGCAATCAGCCCCAGCATTTT
CASRRTGISNQPQHF
>14|TRBV10-3|NA|NA|TRBJ1-2
TGTGCCATCAGTGTTACAGGGCGTAACTATGGCTACACCTTC
CAISVTGRNYGYTF
>13|TRBV2|NA|NA|TRBJ2-7
TGTGCCAGCAGTTCGACAGGAGGTAACGAGCAGTACTTC
CASSSTGGNEQYF
>13|TRBV28|NA|TRBD2|TRBJ2-5
TGTGCCAGCAGTTGGGGCGGGGGGGAGACCCAGTACTTC
CASSWGGGETQYF
>15|TRBV5-1|NA|TRBD2|TRBJ2-3
TGCGCCAGCAGCTTGGGCGGGAGAGATGTAGATACGCAGTATTTT
CASSLGGRDVDTQYF
>12|TRBV27|once|NA|TRBJ1-5
TGTGCCAGCAGCCAGGTGGGTCAGCCCCAGCATTTT
CASSQVGQPQHF
>17|TRBV28|NA|TRBD2|TRBJ2-3
TGTGCCAGCACCCGACGTTACGGCGGGAGGGCGGCAGATACGCAGTATTTT
CASTRRYGGRAADTQYF
>12|TRBV30|NA|NA|TRBJ1-6
TGTGCCTGGAGCTCAACGGCGGCACCCCTCCACTTT
CAWSSTAAPLHF
>18|TRBV4-1|once|TRBD2|TRBJ2-7
TGCGCCAGCAGCCAAGACGGGGAGTTAGCGGGAGCAGCGTACGAGCAGTACTTC
CASSQDGELAGAAYEQYF
>12|TRBV24-1|NA|NA|TRBJ2-5
TGTGCCACCGGCGGTTCCCAAGAGACCCAGTACTTC
CATGGSQETQYF
>15|TRBV27|NA|NA|TRBJ1-1
TGTGCCAGCAGTTTCTCAGGCAGGGCGAACACTGAAGCTTTCTTT
CASSFSGRANTEAFF
>17|TRBV28|NA|TRBD2|TRBJ2-1
TGTGCCAGCAGTTCAACTAGCGGCCCCCCCCGAAGGAATGAGCAGTTCTTC
CASSSTSGPPRRNEQFF
>16|TRBV15|NA|NA|TRBJ2-2
TGTGCCACCAGCAGAGCAGGGCTCCCATCCACCGGGGAGCTGTTTTTT
CATSRAGLPSTGELFF
>14|TRBV2|NA|NA|TRBJ1-5
TGTGCCAGCAGTGAAGCCCAAGCAAATCAGCCCCAGCATTTT
CASSEAQANQPQHF
>14|TRBV25-1|NA|NA|TRBJ2-5
TGTGCCAGCAGTGAACCGGTGGGCCGGGAGACCCAGTACTTC
CASSEPVGRETQYF
>13|TRBV3-1/TRBV3-2|NA|NA|TRBJ2-7
TGTGCCAGCAGCCTGGGGAGCGGATACGAGCAGTACTTC
CASSLGSGYEQYF
>15|TRBV5-1|few|TRBD1|TRBJ2-3
TGCGCCAGCAGCCCTGACAGGGTAGGGGCAGATACGCAGTATTTT
CASSPDRVGADTQYF
>15|TRBV9|once|TRBD2|TRBJ2-7
TGTGCCAGCAGCGTGGGACTAGCGGGAGACCACGAGCAGTACTTC
CASSVGLAGDHEQYF
>13|TRBV7-3|few|NA|TRBJ1-2
TGTGCCAGCAGCTTACCCGGTGAGAAGGGCTACACCTTC
CASSLPGEKGYTF
>12|TRBV28|once|NA|TRBJ1-1
TGTGCCAGCAGGCCTCCCAGCACTGAAGCTTTCTTT
CASRPPSTEAFF